These 30 T cell receptor beta chains were sequenced from one sample in a study of post-analysis software for immune sequencing data. Their target antigens are unknown. Sequencing libraries made from TCR beta cDNA carried unique molecular identifiers. TCRdb reanalysed the PCR reads using MiXCR and keeps one entry per CDR3 protein. This table has 750,000 to 900,000 distinct CDR3 sequences, about half appearing once. Findings of the study overall: When patients were compared with controls, roughly five TRBV segments were more frequent, TRBV5-6, TRBV5-1 and TRBV20-1 among them.

Sequencing input: blood. Every receptor here comes from a girl between 10 and 17 years old with multiple sclerosis.

The chain employs TRBV3-1 and TRBJ1-1; D is unclear. V shed 1 base and J shed 1 base, with 1 base lying between them. Germline CDR1 is LGHDT and CDR2 is YNNKEL (reference sequence). This CDR3 comprises 12 residues. CDR3 sequence: CASSQANTEAFF. For the CDR3, the DNA is TGTGCCAGCAGCCAAGCGAACACTGAAGCTTTCTTT.

The chain employs TRBV7-9 and TRBJ2-3; maybe TRBD2 (8 bases). The V end was cut by 5 bases, the J end by 4 bases, with 13 bases between. The germline CDR1 and CDR2 sequences are SEHNR and FQNEAQ (reference sequence). The CDR3 contains 14 residues. The CDR3 protein is CASSPGGLADTQYF. CDR3 bases: TGTGCCAGCAGCCCAGGGGGACTAGCAGATACGCAGTATTTT.

This chain links TRBV5-1 with TRBJ2-1; 11 positions match TRBD2. Unmatched junction bases numbered 6, after V lost 1 base and J lost 6 bases. Germline CDR1 reads SGHRS; CDR2 reads YFSETQ. This CDR3 spans 16 amino acids. The CDR3 spells CASSLKRTSGLNEQFF. As DNA, the CDR3 is TGCGCCAGCAGCTTGAAGCGGACTAGCGGGCTCAATGAGCAGTTCTTC.

The table lists this clonotype with a count of one. This sequence joins TRBV15 and TRBJ2-1; D unclear. The DNA end lines up better with TRBJ2-7; the J call may be wrong. Germline CDR1 reads LNHNV; CDR2 reads YYDKDF (reference sequence). The CDR3 has 17 amino acids. The CDR3 region is CATSRDSQLFSYNEQYF. DNA for the CDR3: TGTGCCACCAGCAGAGATTCCCAGCTATTCTCCTACAATGAGCAGTACTTC.

The rearrangement uses TRBV27 and TRBJ2-7, with a possible D match to TRBD1 (6 bases). Trimming took off 7 bases at V and 6 bases at J, with 19 bases between the two ends. The CDR3 length is 14 residues. The germline V gene encodes CDR1 MNHEY and CDR2 SMNVEV (reference sequence). The CDR3 nucleotides read TGTGCCAGCACTTCACTTACAGGGCGTCCCGAGCAGTACTTC. This translates into CASTSLTGRPEQYF.

This chain uses TRBV7-9 with TRBJ2-1; D call uncertain. Trimming pared 7 bases from V and 9 bases from J, leaving 16 bases between. In germline, CDR1 is SEHNR, CDR2 FQNEAQ (reference sequence). This CDR3 is 13 amino acids long. The CDR3 coding sequence is TGTGCCAGCACCCCTTATACCGTTCGTGAGCAGTTCTTC. The encoded protein is CASTPYTVREQFF.

This chain joins TRBV29-1 and TRBJ2-1; unclear D gene. V was cut by 1 base and J by 6 bases, with 10 bases left in between. CDR3 length: 13 residues. Germline V lookup: CDR1 SQVTM, CDR2 ANQGSEA. The CDR3 nucleotides read TGCAGCGTTGAAGGTCTCCCCCGCAATGAGCAGTTCTTC. Translating gives CSVEGLPRNEQFF.

The V call is TRBV6-1, the J call TRBJ2-5; possible D gene TRBD2, 6 bases. The V gene lost 4 bases and the J gene lost 11 bases, with 23 bases spanning the gap. CDR1 and CDR2 (germline): MNHNS, SASEGT. The CDR3 has 15 residues. The CDR3: CASSADGTPDHEQYF. CDR3 DNA: TGTGCCAGCAGTGCGGATGGGACTCCAGACCATGAGCAGTACTTC.

A few counts support this clonotype. The CDR3 nucleotides read TGTGCCAGCAGTCAGACAGGGGGAAGAGACATTCAGTACTTC. It yields the protein CASSQTGGRDIQYF. This chain links TRBV12-3 or TRBV12-4 with TRBJ2-4; 9 bases are a match to TRBD1. The CDR3 totals 14 residues. V lost 5 bases to trimming and J lost 8 bases; unmatched junction nucleotides: 7.

This clonotype was found a few times. The V gene is TRBV29-1, the J gene TRBJ2-1, with D possibly being TRBD2 (7 bases). Looked up from germline, CDR1 is SQVTM and CDR2 is ANQGSEA. Trimming stripped 3 bases from V and 12 bases from J, with 24 bases between. CDR3 size: 15 residues. The CDR3 DNA reads TGCAGCGTTGAGGGGGGGCGGGAGCAAGCCTACGGGCAGTTCTTC. Its translation: CSVEGGREQAYGQFF.

This clonotype was recorded a few times. This chain links TRBV29-1 with TRBJ2-1; D gene unclear. The germline V gene has CDR1 SQVTM and CDR2 ANQGSEA. V lost 4 bases, J lost 8 bases, and 9 bases lay in between. This CDR3 is 11 amino acids long. The CDR3 DNA follows: TGCAGCGTTGGATCCATAGATGAGCAGTTCTTC. It encodes CSVGSIDEQFF.

A few counts support this clonotype. The genes are TRBV25-1 and TRBJ2-3; 7 bases map to TRBD2. CDR3 size: 15 residues. Trimming removed 5 bases from V and 1 base from J; junction bases left unmatched: 6. Germline CDR1 is MGHDK and CDR2 is SYGVNS. CDR3 nucleotides: TGTGCCAGCAGTCGAAGCGGGGCAGGCACAGATACGCAGTATTTT. Protein product: CASSRSGAGTDTQYF.

The rearrangement joins TRBV5-1 to TRBJ2-7; 9 nucleotides align to TRBD1. The CDR3 loop spans 14 amino acids. In germline, CDR1 is SGHRS, CDR2 YFSETQ. The trim removed 2 bases at V and 6 bases at J, leaving 6 bases unmatched. The CDR3 reads CASSFTGTGSEQYF. In DNA form, the CDR3 reads TGCGCCAGCAGCTTCACCGGGACAGGGTCCGAGCAGTACTTC. Using reference TRBV5-1 and TRBJ2-7 for the parts outside the CDR3, the full variable domain is KAGVTQTPRYLIKTRGQQVTLSCSPISGHRSVSWYQQTPGQGLQFLFEYFSETQRNKGNFPGRFSGRQFSNSRSEMNVSTLELGDSALYLCASSFTGTGSEQYFGPGTRLTVT.

The rearrangement uses TRBV21-1 and TRBJ2-3; TRBD1 reflects the table's D call only, with no check against the DNA. TRBV21-1 is annotated as a pseudogene. The CDR3 covers 16 residues. CDR3 loop: CASSNYRVPPGDTQYF. The CDR3 nucleotides read TGTGCCAGCAGCAATTACAGGGTTCCTCCAGGTGATACGCAGTATTTT.

The gene calls are TRBV3-1 and TRBJ2-2, with no clear D. CDR1 and CDR2 from the germline V gene are LGHDT and YNNKEL (reference sequence). This CDR3 comprises 14 residues. The germline V and J ends were trimmed by 2 bases and 3 bases, with 7 bases remaining between them. CDR3 bases: TGTGCCAGCAGCCAACATCCATACACCGGGGAGCTGTTTTTT. Its protein is CASSQHPYTGELFF.

This clonotype turned up a few times. J is TRBJ2-7 and V is TRBV20-1, with 7 positions matching TRBD1. CDR1 and CDR2 from the germline V gene are DFQATT and SNEGSKA (reference sequence). Unmatched junction bases numbered 5, after V lost 6 bases and J lost 3 bases. The CDR3 loop spans 12 amino acids. CDR3 protein: CSAPDRDYEQYF. The CDR3 DNA reads TGCAGTGCCCCAGACAGGGACTACGAGCAGTACTTC.

The rearrangement links TRBV9 to TRBJ1-2; possible D gene TRBD1, 6 bases. The germline V gene encodes CDR1 SGDLS and CDR2 YYNGEE. The CDR3 is 14 amino acids. V shed 4 bases and J shed 0 bases, with 10 bases lying between them. CDR3 sequence (DNA): TGTGCCAGCAGCCTCAGGGGCGCTAACTATGGCTACACCTTC. Translation: CASSLRGANYGYTF.

This clonotype was seen a handful of times. The gene calls are TRBV6-1 and TRBJ2-7, with a weak D call TRBD2 (5 bases). Germline V gene lookup returns CDR1 MNHNS and CDR2 SASEGT. The CDR3 contains 18 residues. Trimming left V 5 bases short and J 1 base short, with 24 bases between. CDR3 loop: CASSPSLGGGRGSYEQYF. The DNA for the CDR3 is TGTGCCAGCAGTCCGAGTTTAGGCGGAGGACGAGGATCCTACGAGCAGTACTTC.

The CDR3 loop reads CASKRQGIWETQYF. For the CDR3, the DNA is TGTGCCAGCAAGAGACAGGGTATCTGGGAGACCCAGTACTTC. The chain couples TRBV6-1 to TRBJ2-5; 7 bases line up with TRBD1. This CDR3 comprises 14 residues. Trimming removed 7 bases from V and 5 bases from J; junction bases left unmatched: 10. Germline V gene sequence: CDR1 MNHNS, CDR2 SASEGT.

The chain combines TRBV7-9 with TRBJ2-4; no clear D gene. The CDR3 totals 13 residues. Germline V gives CDR1 SEHNR, CDR2 FQNEAQ (reference sequence). Trimming removed 2 bases from V and 2 bases from J, with 4 bases in between. The DNA for the CDR3 is TGTGCCAGCAGCTTACTGTCCAAAAACATTCAGTACTTC. As protein: CASSLLSKNIQYF.

This clonotype came up a few times. The chain uses TRBV20-1 and TRBJ2-5; 10 bases match TRBD2. The CDR3 is 17 amino acids. With V trimmed by 1 base and J by 1 base, 9 bases remained unmatched. CDR1 and CDR2 (germline): DFQATT, SNEGSKA (reference sequence). CDR3 region: CSARGPWTSGLQETQYF. The CDR3, as DNA: TGCAGTGCTAGAGGGCCTTGGACTAGCGGACTCCAAGAGACCCAGTACTTC.

Details on this clonotype: A much larger clone differs by one base, so this may be a read error. The chain links TRBV5-1 to TRBJ2-1, with 10 bases aligning to TRBD2. Germline V lookup: CDR1 SGHRS, CDR2 YFSETQ. This CDR3 region has 15 residues. V shed 4 bases and J 5 bases; nucleotides not matched to a gene: 6. The CDR3 spells CASSPAGGAHNEQFF. The CDR3 DNA reads as TGCGCCAGCAGCCCAGCGGGAGGGGCCCACAATGAGCAGTTCTTC.

There are a few counts of this clonotype. The genes are TRBV7-2 and TRBJ1-6; D is possibly TRBD1 (5 bases). The CDR3 sequence is 16 residues long. Germline V CDR1 and CDR2: SGHTA, FQGNSA. V was trimmed by 5 bases and J by 4 bases, leaving 15 bases between them. The CDR3 DNA reads TGTGCCAGCAGCCAAGCGGGGGGACGGTATAATTCACCCCTCCACTTT. Its protein product is CASSQAGGRYNSPLHF.

This chain joins TRBV5-1 and TRBJ2-7; tentatively, D is TRBD2 (6 bases). Trimming took off 0 bases at V and 2 bases at J, with 12 bases between the two ends. The CDR3 spans 15 residues. The V gene's germline CDR1 is SGHRS and CDR2 YFSETQ. The CDR3 is CASSLEAGPTYEQYF. CDR3 sequence (DNA): TGCGCCAGCAGCTTGGAGGCGGGACCAACCTACGAGCAGTACTTC.

The V gene is TRBV12-5, the J gene TRBJ1-5; D is uncertain. The CDR3 spans 14 residues. V gave up 10 bases and J gave up 2 bases, with 15 bases separating them. Per germline, CDR1 LGHNT and CDR2 FRNRAP. The CDR3 DNA reads as TGTGCTAATGCCCGATTGGATGGCAATCAGCCCCAGCATTTT. It encodes CANARLDGNQPQHF.

There are a few counts of this clonotype. This chain links TRBV6-2 or TRBV6-3 with TRBJ2-7; D might be TRBD1 (6 bases). The CDR3 extends over 13 amino acids. Trimming pared 7 bases from V and 1 base from J, leaving 11 bases between. Germline V CDR1 and CDR2: MNHEY, SVGEGT. The CDR3 is CASNGGTSYEQYF. The CDR3 region has the DNA TGTGCCAGCAATGGTGGGACATCCTACGAGCAGTACTTC.

This chain links TRBV5-1 with TRBJ2-3; D call uncertain. V was pared by 1 base and J by 4 bases, with 7 bases between. Germline values: CDR1 SGHRS, CDR2 YFSETQ. The CDR3 loop spans 13 amino acids. For the CDR3, the DNA is TGCGCCAGCAGCTTGTATAATCCAGATACGCAGTATTTT. Translated: CASSLYNPDTQYF.

The genes are TRBV27 and TRBJ2-5; 11 bases are a match to TRBD2. Germline lookup yields CDR1 MNHEY and CDR2 SMNVEV (reference sequence). This CDR3 is 15 amino acids long. V lost 8 bases and J lost 3; bases outside the gene matches: 8. CDR3 sequence reads: CASGTSGRKEETQYF. CDR3 in DNA: TGTGCCAGCGGGACTAGCGGACGGAAGGAAGAGACCCAGTACTTC.

The chain recombines TRBV15 with TRBJ2-7, with unresolved D. The CDR3 loop spans 14 amino acids. The germline CDR1 and CDR2 sequences are LNHNV and YYDKDF (reference sequence). The V and J ends lost 0 bases and 1 base respectively, with 7 bases between them. In nucleotides, the CDR3 is TGTGCCACCAGCAGAGAGGTCAGGTCCTACGAGCAGTACTTC. Translated, it gives CATSREVRSYEQYF.

The chain couples TRBV6-2 or TRBV6-3 to TRBJ2-7; unclear D gene. Germline-derived CDR1 and CDR2 are MNHEY and SVGEGT. The V and J ends lost 6 bases and 1 base respectively, with 19 bases between them. The CDR3 totals 16 residues. CDR3 in amino acids: CASRNATEVHSYEQYF. CDR3 sequence (DNA): TGTGCCAGCAGGAACGCCACAGAGGTTCATTCCTACGAGCAGTACTTC.